A selection of T cell receptor beta chains follows, all from one sample in a study of blood T cell repertoires in COVID-19. TCRdb's copy holds only in-frame clones and misses some; the assay was immunoSEQ multiplex PCR. The data contain roughly 200,000 clones, around 79% of them singletons. The sample comprised peripheral blood. These receptors came from a man aged 45-65 years who had recovered from COVID-19. CDR3s include the opening cysteine and the closing phenylalanine or tryptophan. A D gene is named only where the DNA matches it firmly. Only part of the rows carry a size: once, few, many, or a class if the clone is expanded.

>13|TRBJ2-5|TRBV15|.|.
CATSRVTQETQYF
TGTGCCACCAGCAGAGTCACACAAGAGACCCAGTACTTC
>15|TRBJ1-2|TRBV27|.|.
CASSCTEPTLYGYTF
TGTGCCAGCAGTTGCACAGAACCAACACTCTATGGCTACACCTTC
>17|TRBJ2-3|TRBV11-3|TRBD2|.
CASSLTRLAGGPDTQYF
TGTGCCAGCAGCCTGACCCGACTAGCGGGAGGGCCAGATACGCAGTATTTT
>14|TRBJ2-7|TRBV5-5|.|few
CASSPRQATYEQYF
TGTGCCAGCAGCCCTCGACAGGCCACCTACGAGCAGTACTTC
>13|TRBJ1-4|TRBV30|.|few
CAWSASFNEKLFF
TGTGCCTGGAGTGCCAGTTTCAATGAAAAACTGTTTTTT
>15|TRBJ2-7|TRBV7-2|TRBD2|.
CASSGYWGEGYEQYF
TGTGCCAGCAGCGGGTACTGGGGGGAGGGCTACGAGCAGTACTTC
>18|TRBJ1-3|TRBV30|.|.
CAWSLRLTGNPSGNTIYF
TGTGCCTGGAGTCTAAGACTAACAGGGAATCCCTCTGGAAACACCATATATTTT
>15|TRBJ1-5|TRBV3-1/TRBV3-2|.|.
CASSPAGDSNQPQHF
TGTGCCAGCAGCCCAGCAGGGGATAGCAATCAGCCCCAGCATTTT
>17|TRBJ2-2|TRBV29-1|TRBD2|.
CSVESALGTSGTGELFF
TGCAGCGTTGAGTCCGCGCTCGGGACTAGCGGGACCGGGGAGCTGTTTTTT
>12|TRBJ2-7|TRBV20-1|TRBD2|.
CSASSGSLEQYF
TGCAGTGCTAGTAGCGGGAGTCTCGAGCAGTACTTC
>16|TRBJ2-2|TRBV2|TRBD1|.
CASSDGMTGGAGELFF
TGTGCCAGCAGTGATGGTATGACAGGGGGAGCCGGGGAGCTGTTTTTT
>15|TRBJ1-5|TRBV19|TRBD1|.
CASTLDRGLNQPQHF
TGTGCCAGTACACTGGACAGGGGGCTCAATCAGCCCCAGCATTTT
>16|TRBJ2-3|TRBV5-1|.|.
CASSFQRGGGTDTQYF
TGCGCCAGCAGCTTTCAGCGGGGAGGGGGGACAGATACGCAGTATTTT
>14|TRBJ2-1|TRBV28|.|.
CASSLFQGLDEQFF
TGTGCCAGCAGTTTATTTCAGGGGTTGGATGAGCAGTTCTTC
>16|TRBJ2-7|TRBV5-8|.|.
CASSLAFGVGLNEQYF
TGTGCCAGCAGCTTAGCATTTGGTGTGGGACTGAACGAGCAGTACTTC
>13|TRBJ1-1|TRBV5-1|.|.
CATRTETTTEAFF
TGCGCCACCAGGACAGAGACCACCACTGAAGCTTTCTTT
>14|TRBJ1-3|TRBV7-2|.|.
CASSSRVAGNTIYF
TGTGCCAGCAGCTCGAGGGTGGCCGGAAACACCATATATTTT
>18|TRBJ1-1|TRBV23-1|TRBD1|.
CASRLKLTRDSPNTEAFF
TGCGCCAGCAGACTTAAATTAACGAGGGACAGTCCGAACACTGAAGCTTTCTTT
>15|TRBJ1-2|TRBV7-2|TRBD1|.
CASSAPGQGTYGYTF
TGTGCCAGCAGCGCCCCGGGACAGGGGACCTATGGCTACACCTTC
>16|TRBJ2-3|TRBV4-3|.|.
CASSQDHQSGTDTQYF
TGCGCCAGCAGCCAAGATCACCAGTCTGGCACAGATACGCAGTATTTT
>14|TRBJ1-6|TRBV7-3|TRBD1|.
CASSVQGPNSPLHF
TGTGCCAGCAGCGTACAGGGGCCGAATTCACCCCTCCACTTT
>14|TRBJ2-1|TRBV24-1|TRBD1|few
CATSRTGAYNEQFF
TGTGCCACCAGCCGGACAGGGGCCTACAATGAGCAGTTCTTC
>17|TRBJ2-3|TRBV7-9|.|.
CASSLGVSGPRADTQYF
TGTGCCAGCAGCTTAGGGGTTAGCGGACCTAGGGCAGATACGCAGTATTTT
>15|TRBJ1-6|TRBV6-6|.|.
CASSRSPGTESPLHF
TGTGCCAGCAGTCGATCTCCGGGAACGGAATCACCCCTCCACTTT
>16|TRBJ2-7|TRBV4-2|TRBD2|.
CASSQEGGLAGREQYF
TGTGCCAGCAGCCAAGAGGGGGGACTAGCGGGACGCGAGCAGTACTTC
>15|TRBJ2-2|TRBV7-3|TRBD1|few
CASSSLGTGTGELFF
TGTGCCAGCAGCTCTCTCGGGACAGGCACCGGGGAGCTGTTTTTT
>14|TRBJ1-4|TRBV19|.|.
CASAGGAANEKLFF
TGTGCCAGTGCCGGCGGGGCGGCTAATGAAAAACTGTTTTTT